The present TCR beta chain was sequenced within a study of cytomegalovirus exposure and HLA in healthy donors. The CDR3 sequence is 17 residues long. Trimming took off 0 bases at V and 3 bases at J, with 16 bases between the two ends. The germline CDR1 and CDR2 sequences are SGHTS and YDEGEE. With 60 Vbeta and 13 Jbeta primers, the PCR was carried out. Produced via immunoSEQ multiplex PCR; TCRdb's table is partial and in-frame only. This sample carries approximately 170,000 clones, about 82% of them seen once, and the ten largest clones take roughly 0.82%. Whole-study findings and limits: Serostatus for CMV was the only available immune exposure information.

Concerning this clone itself: As yet, its antigen is unknown.

The sample consisted of PBMCs. This sequence originates from a female donor in good health and CMV-seronegative. The V and J genes are TRBV5-8 and TRBJ1-5; D possibly corresponds to TRBD1 (5 bases). The DNA for the CDR3 is TGTGCCAGCAGCTTGGCCCCGGTCGGACAATTCAATCAGCCCCAGCATTTT. Its protein product is CASSLAPVGQFNQPQHF.